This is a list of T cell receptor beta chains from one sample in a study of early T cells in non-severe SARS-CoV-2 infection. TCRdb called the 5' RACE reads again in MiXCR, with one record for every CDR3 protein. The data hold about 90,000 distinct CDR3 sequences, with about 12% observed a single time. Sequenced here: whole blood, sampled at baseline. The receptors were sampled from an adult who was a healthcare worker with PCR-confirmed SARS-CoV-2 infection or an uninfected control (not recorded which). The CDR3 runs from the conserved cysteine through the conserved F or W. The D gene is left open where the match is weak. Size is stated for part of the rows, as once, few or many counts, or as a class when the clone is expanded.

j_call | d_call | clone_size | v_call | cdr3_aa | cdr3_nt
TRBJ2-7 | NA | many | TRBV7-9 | CASSSRAYEQYF | TGTGCCAGCAGCTCTCGGGCCTACGAGCAGTACTTC
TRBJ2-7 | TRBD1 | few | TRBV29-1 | CSVEETGYEQYF | TGCAGCGTTGAAGAGACAGGGTACGAGCAGTACTTC
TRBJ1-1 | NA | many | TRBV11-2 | CASSLAGMGAEAFF | TGTGCCAGCAGCTTAGCCGGGATGGGCGCTGAAGCTTTCTTT
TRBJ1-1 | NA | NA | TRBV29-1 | CSVELRDQGQAFF | TGCAGCGTTGAACTCCGAGATCAGGGCCAAGCTTTCTTT
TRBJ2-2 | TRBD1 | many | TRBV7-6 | CASSPIPQGANTGELFF | TGTGCCAGCAGCCCGATTCCACAGGGGGCGAACACCGGGGAGCTGTTTTTT
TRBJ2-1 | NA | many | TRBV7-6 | CASSPVGQGWGNEQFF | TGTGCCAGCAGCCCAGTGGGGCAGGGGTGGGGCAATGAGCAGTTCTTC
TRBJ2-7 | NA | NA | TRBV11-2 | CASSKTYEQYF | TGTGCCAGCAGCAAGACCTACGAGCAGTACTTC
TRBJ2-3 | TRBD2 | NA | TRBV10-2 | CASRGTSGLTDTQYF | TGCGCCAGCAGGGGGACTAGCGGGCTGACAGATACGCAGTATTTT
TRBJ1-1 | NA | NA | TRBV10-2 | CASRNTEAFF | TGCGCCAGCAGGAACACTGAAGCTTTCTTT
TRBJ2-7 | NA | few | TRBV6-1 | CASSEFSANYEQYF | TGTGCCAGCAGTGAATTCTCGGCTAACTACGAGCAGTACTTC
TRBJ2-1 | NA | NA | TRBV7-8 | CASSPPLGAYNEQFF | TGTGCCAGCAGCCCCCCTCTGGGGGCCTACAATGAGCAGTTCTTC
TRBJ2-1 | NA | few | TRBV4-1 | CASSQTGDEQFF | TGCGCCAGCAGCCAGACCGGGGATGAGCAGTTCTTC
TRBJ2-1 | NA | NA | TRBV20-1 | CSARVDYYNEQFF | TGCAGTGCTAGAGTAGATTACTACAATGAGCAGTTCTTC
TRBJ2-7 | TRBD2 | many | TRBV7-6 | CASSLYAGGPSEQYF | TGTGCCAGCAGCTTATATGCGGGAGGGCCAAGCGAGCAGTACTTC
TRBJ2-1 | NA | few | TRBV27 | CASKGDRSSYNEQFF | TGTGCCAGCAAGGGCGACAGGAGCTCCTACAATGAGCAGTTCTTC
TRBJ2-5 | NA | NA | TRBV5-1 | CASSYGGIETQYF | TGCGCCAGCAGCTACGGGGGAATAGAGACCCAGTACTTC
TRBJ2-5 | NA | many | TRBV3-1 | CASSQDPTTQETQYF | TGTGCCAGCAGCCAAGATCCAACTACCCAAGAGACCCAGTACTTC
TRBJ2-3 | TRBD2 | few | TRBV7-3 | CASSLRAGTSGSTDTQYF | TGTGCCAGCAGCTTAAGGGCAGGGACTAGCGGGAGCACAGATACGCAGTATTTT
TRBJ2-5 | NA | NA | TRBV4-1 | CASSRSNLDQETQYF | TGCGCCAGCAGCCGATCGAACCTCGACCAAGAGACCCAGTACTTC